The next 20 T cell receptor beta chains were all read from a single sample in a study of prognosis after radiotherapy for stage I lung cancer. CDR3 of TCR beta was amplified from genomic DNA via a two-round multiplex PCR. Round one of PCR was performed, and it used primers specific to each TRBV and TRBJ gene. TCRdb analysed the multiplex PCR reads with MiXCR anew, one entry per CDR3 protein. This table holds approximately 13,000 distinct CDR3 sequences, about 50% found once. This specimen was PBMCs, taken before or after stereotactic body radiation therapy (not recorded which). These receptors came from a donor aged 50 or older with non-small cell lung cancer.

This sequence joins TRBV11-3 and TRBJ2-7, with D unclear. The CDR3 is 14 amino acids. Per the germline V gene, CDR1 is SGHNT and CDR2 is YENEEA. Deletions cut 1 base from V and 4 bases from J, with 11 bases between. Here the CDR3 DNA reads TGTGCCAGCAGCTTAGGAGGAGTATTTTACGAGCAGTACTTC. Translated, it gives CASSLGGVFYEQYF.

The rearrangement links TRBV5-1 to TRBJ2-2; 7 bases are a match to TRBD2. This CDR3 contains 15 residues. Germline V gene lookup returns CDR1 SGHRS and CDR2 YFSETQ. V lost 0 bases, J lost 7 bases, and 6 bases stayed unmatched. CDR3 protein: CASSLDGGGVGELFF. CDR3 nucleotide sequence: TGCGCCAGCAGCTTGGATGGGGGGGGAGTCGGGGAGCTGTTTTTT.

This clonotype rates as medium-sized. CDR3 sequence reads: CASSLNRGQSPLHF. The CDR3 coding sequence is TGTGCCAGCAGTTTAAACAGGGGTCAATCACCCCTCCACTTT. The rearrangement uses TRBV27 and TRBJ1-6, with 7 bases matching TRBD1. CDR1 and CDR2 from the germline V gene are MNHEY and SMNVEV (reference sequence). After removal of 2 bases from V and 10 bases from J, the junction contained 5 bases not matched to a gene. The CDR3 loop spans 14 amino acids.

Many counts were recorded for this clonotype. CDR3 protein: CASSLVGTSTDTQYF. For the CDR3, the DNA is TGTGCCAGCAGCTTAGTAGGGACTAGCACAGATACGCAGTATTTT. V and J are TRBV7-3 and TRBJ2-3, with a tentative D call TRBD2 (6 bases). The CDR3 covers 15 residues. Trimming stripped 2 bases from V and 0 bases from J, with 9 bases between. Germline assignment: CDR1 SGHTA and CDR2 FQGTGA.

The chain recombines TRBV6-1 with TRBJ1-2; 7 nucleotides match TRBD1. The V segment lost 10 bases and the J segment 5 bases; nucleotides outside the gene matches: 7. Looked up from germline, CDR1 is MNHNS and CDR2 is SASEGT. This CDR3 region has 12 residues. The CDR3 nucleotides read TGTGCCACTAACAGGGGAGGATATGGCTACACCTTC. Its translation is CATNRGGYGYTF.

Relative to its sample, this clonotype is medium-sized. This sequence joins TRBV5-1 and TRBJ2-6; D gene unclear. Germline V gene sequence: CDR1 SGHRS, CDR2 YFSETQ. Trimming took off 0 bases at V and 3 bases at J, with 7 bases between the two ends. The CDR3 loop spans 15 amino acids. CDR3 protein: CASSLGGGGANVLTF. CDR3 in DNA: TGCGCCAGCAGCTTGGGGGGTGGTGGGGCCAACGTCCTGACTTTC. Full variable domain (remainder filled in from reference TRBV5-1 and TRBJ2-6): KAGVTQTPRYLIKTRGQQVTLSCSPISGHRSVSWYQQTPGQGLQFLFEYFSETQRNKGNFPGRFSGRQFSNSRSEMNVSTLELGDSALYLCASSLGGGGANVLTFGAGSRLTVL.

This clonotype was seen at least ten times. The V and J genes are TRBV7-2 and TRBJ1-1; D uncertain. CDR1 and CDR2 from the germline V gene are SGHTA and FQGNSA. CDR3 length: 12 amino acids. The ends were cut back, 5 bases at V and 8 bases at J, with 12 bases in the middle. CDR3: CASSPYQDEAFF. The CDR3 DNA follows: TGTGCCAGCAGCCCCTACCAGGACGAAGCTTTCTTT.

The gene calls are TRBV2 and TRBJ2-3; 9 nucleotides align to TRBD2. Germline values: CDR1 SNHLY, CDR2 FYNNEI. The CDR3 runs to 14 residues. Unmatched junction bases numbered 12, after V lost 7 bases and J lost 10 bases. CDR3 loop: CASIWTSVPPPQYF. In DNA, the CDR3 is TGTGCCAGCATTTGGACTAGCGTCCCCCCGCCGCAGTATTTT.

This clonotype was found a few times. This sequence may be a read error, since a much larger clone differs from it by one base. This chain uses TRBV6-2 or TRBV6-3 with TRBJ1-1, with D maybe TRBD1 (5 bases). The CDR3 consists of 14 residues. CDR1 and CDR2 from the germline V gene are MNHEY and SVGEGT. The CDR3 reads CASSYIGDGTGAFF. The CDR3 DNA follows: TGTGCCAGCAGTTACATAGGGGATGGGACTGGAGCTTTCTTT.

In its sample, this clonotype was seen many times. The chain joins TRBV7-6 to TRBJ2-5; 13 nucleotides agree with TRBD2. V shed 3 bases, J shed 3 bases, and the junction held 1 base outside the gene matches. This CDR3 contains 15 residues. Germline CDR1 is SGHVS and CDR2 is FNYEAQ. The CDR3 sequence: CASSFGTSGEETQYF. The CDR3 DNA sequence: TGTGCCAGCAGCTTCGGGACTAGCGGGGAAGAGACCCAGTACTTC.

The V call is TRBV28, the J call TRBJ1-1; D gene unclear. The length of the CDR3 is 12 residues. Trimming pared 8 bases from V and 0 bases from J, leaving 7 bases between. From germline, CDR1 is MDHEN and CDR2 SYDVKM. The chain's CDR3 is CASLRVNTEAFF. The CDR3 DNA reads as TGTGCCAGCCTTAGGGTGAACACTGAAGCTTTCTTT.

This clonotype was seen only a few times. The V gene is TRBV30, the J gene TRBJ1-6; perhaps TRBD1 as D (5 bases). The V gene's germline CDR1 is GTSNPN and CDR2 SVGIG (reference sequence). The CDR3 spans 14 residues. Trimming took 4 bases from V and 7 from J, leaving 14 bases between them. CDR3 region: CAWTVGGGNSPLHF. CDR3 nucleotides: TGTGCCTGGACAGTGGGCGGGGGGAATTCACCCCTCCACTTT.

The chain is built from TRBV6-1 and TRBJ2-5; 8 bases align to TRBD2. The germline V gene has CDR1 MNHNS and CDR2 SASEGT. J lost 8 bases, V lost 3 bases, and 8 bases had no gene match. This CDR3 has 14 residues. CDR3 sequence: CASSDSGREDTQYF. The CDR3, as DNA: TGTGCCAGCAGTGACAGTGGGCGGGAGGATACCCAGTACTTC.

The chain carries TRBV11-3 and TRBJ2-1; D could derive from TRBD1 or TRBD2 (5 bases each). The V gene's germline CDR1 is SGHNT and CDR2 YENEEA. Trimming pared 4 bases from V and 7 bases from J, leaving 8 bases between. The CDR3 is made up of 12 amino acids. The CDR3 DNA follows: TGTGCCAGCAGCTGGGGGTGGAATGAGCAGTTCTTC. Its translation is CASSWGWNEQFF. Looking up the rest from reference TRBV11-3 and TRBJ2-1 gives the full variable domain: EAGVVQSPRYKIIEKKQPVAFWCNPISGHNTLYWYLQNLGQGPELLIRYENEEAVDDSQLPKDRFSAERLKGVDSTLKIQPAELGDSAVYLCASSWGWNEQFFGPGTRLTVL.

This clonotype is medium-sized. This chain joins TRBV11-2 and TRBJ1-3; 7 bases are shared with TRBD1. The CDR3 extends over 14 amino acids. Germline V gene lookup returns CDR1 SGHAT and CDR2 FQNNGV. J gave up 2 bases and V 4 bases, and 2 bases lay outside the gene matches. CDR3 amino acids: CASSSQGTGNTIYF. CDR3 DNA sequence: TGTGCCAGCAGCTCACAGGGGACTGGAAACACCATATATTTT.

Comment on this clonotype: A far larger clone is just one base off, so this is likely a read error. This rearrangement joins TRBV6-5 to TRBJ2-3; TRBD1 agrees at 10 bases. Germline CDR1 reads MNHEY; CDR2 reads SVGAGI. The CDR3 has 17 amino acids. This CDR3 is CAISPAGTGDSTDTQYF. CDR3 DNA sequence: TGTGCCATCAGTCCAGCCGGGACAGGGGACAGCACAGATACGCAGTATTTT.

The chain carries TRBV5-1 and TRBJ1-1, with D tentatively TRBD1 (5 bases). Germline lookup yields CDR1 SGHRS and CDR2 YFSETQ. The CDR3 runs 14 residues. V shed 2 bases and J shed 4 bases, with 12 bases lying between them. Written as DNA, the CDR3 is TGCGCCAGCAGCTTCGGCTCAGGGAGCACTGAAGCTTTCTTT. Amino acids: CASSFGSGSTEAFF.

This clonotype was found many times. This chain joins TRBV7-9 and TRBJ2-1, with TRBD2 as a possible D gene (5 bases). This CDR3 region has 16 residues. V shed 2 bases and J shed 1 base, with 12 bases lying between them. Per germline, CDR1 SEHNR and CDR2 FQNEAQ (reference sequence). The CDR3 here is CASSLSSGVSYNEQFF. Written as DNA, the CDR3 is TGTGCCAGCAGCTTATCATCCGGGGTTTCCTACAATGAGCAGTTCTTC. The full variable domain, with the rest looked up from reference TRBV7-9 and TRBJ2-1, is DTGVSQNPRHKITKRGQNVTFRCDPISEHNRLYWYRQTLGQGPEFLTYFQNEAQLEKSRLLSDRFSAERPKGSFSTLEIQRTEQGDSAMYLCASSLSSGVSYNEQFFGPGTRLTVL.

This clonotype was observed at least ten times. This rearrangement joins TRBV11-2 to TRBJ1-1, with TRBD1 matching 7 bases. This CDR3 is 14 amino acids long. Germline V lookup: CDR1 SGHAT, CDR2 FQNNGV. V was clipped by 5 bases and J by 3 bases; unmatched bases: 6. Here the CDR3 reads CASSPTGSDTEAFF. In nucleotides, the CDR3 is TGTGCCAGCAGCCCGACAGGGTCGGACACTGAAGCTTTCTTT.

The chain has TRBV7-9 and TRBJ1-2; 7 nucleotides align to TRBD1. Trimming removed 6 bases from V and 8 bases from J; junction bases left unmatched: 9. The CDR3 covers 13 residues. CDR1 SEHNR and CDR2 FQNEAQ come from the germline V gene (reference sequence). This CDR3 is CASRTGTVGGYTF. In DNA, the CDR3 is TGTGCCAGCAGAACCGGGACAGTCGGCGGCTACACCTTC. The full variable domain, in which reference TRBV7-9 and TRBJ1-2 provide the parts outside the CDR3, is DTGVSQNPRHKITKRGQNVTFRCDPISEHNRLYWYRQTLGQGPEFLTYFQNEAQLEKSRLLSDRFSAERPKGSFSTLEIQRTEQGDSAMYLCASRTGTVGGYTFGSGTRLTVV.